This is a list of T cell receptor beta chains from one sample in a study of T cell responses to AZD1222 COVID-19 vaccine. Profiled with immunoSEQ multiplex PCR; TCRdb holds only in-frame clones, not every one. The sample lists about 140,000 clones, around nine tenths occurring once. Sequencing used peripheral blood, obtained on day 0 of AZD1222 vaccination. These receptors all come from an adult in good health. The CDR3 runs from the conserved cysteine through the conserved F or W. Each record gives: clone size, D gene, V gene, J gene, CDR3 DNA, CDR3 protein. D genes are given only for firm matches. Clone size is stated in some rows and not others, as once, few, many or a class when expanded.

NA,NA,TRBV3-1/TRBV3-2,TRBJ1-5,TGTGCCAGCAGCCAAGAGGTGCGGTCACTATGGGATCAGCCCCAGCATTTT,CASSQEVRSLWDQPQHF
NA,NA,TRBV7-9,TRBJ2-1,TGTGCCAGCAGCCAGGGTGGGGACACCTACAATGAGCAGTTCTTC,CASSQGGDTYNEQFF
once,TRBD1,TRBV27,TRBJ1-1,TGTGCCAGCAGCTTACAGGGGTTGAACACTGAAGCTTTCTTT,CASSLQGLNTEAFF
NA,NA,TRBV6-6,TRBJ2-2,TGTGCCAGCAGTTACTCGATGTGGGGAGACACCGGGGAGCTGTTTTTT,CASSYSMWGDTGELFF
NA,TRBD1,TRBV27,TRBJ1-6,TGTGCCAGCAGTCTCCACAGGGGCAGCAATTCACCCCTCCACTTT,CASSLHRGSNSPLHF
NA,NA,TRBV7-9,TRBJ2-7,TGTGCCAGCAGCGGACTAACAGGGGCAACCTACGAGCAGTACTTC,CASSGLTGATYEQYF
NA,TRBD1,TRBV27,TRBJ1-4,TGTGCCAGCAGATTGACAGGGGAAGTAAGTGAAAAACTGTTTTTT,CASRLTGEVSEKLFF
NA,NA,TRBV7-9,TRBJ1-1,TGTGCCAGCAGCTCCTTCGGGGGGGCTGAAGCTTTCTTT,CASSSFGGAEAFF
NA,NA,TRBV19,TRBJ1-4,TGTGCCAGTACCCCCACCTGGGGGGCAACTAATGAAAAACTGTTTTTT,CASTPTWGATNEKLFF
NA,NA,TRBV7-2,TRBJ1-5,TGTGCCAGCAGCTTTTCAGACGGAAATCAGCCCCAGCATTTT,CASSFSDGNQPQHF
NA,TRBD1,TRBV28,TRBJ1-2,TGTGCCAGCGGGGGACAGGGGGCTGATGGCTACACCTTC,CASGGQGADGYTF